What follows describes a single T cell receptor (beta chain). Antigen unknown. The data derive from a study of CXCR3-negative and CXCR3-positive naive CD8 T cells. Study-level information: The study obtained 130 million to 150 million TRB reads, about 1.5 +/- 0.3 million per library. General study results and limits: Memory cells differed in TRBV-TRBJ usage, but naive CXCR3-negative and CXCR3-positive cells had similar usage. Cryopreserved cells showed partially decreased CXCR3 expression, and most assays used fresh PBMCs.

5' RACE with UMI labels generated the TRB cDNA libraries. Following a re-call of the 5' RACE reads, TCRdb has one entry per CDR3 protein and lacks DNA. The listing records 43,000 or so distinct CDR3 sequences. The length of the CDR3 is 15 residues. Germline V CDR1 and CDR2: LGHNA, YSLEER. At a few hundred thousand cells each, triplicate sorts were carried out for each CD8+ T cell subset. The source material was memory CD8+ T cells from blood. The TCR originated in a human donor in good health. Some clones in this sample may be carry-over from other donors' samples. The V and J genes are TRBV4-3 and TRBJ2-7; TCRdb returns TRBD1, unconfirmable since there is no DNA. CDR3 residues: CASSQDWGQNYEQYF.